This T cell receptor (beta chain) was retrieved from a study of regulatory T cells in long-lasting Graves disease. Building of the TCR beta libraries involved iRepertoire HTBI primers and Arm-PCR of CDR3 regions. From the multiplex PCR reads, TCRdb called clonotypes with MiXCR, one entry per CDR3 protein. The data hold 450,000 to 600,000 distinct CDR3 sequences, with roughly 14% observed a single time. Documented time point: newly diagnosed GD, antithyroid drugs for less than 3 months. Making the TCR library involved RNA that had been extracted from PBMCs. V shed 3 bases, J shed 3 bases, and the junction held 9 bases outside the gene matches. Germline V lookup: CDR1 SGDLS, CDR2 YYNGEE. The CDR3 covers 15 residues. This clonotype was observed a few times. The sample was also reused in another study, on T cells in Graves' hyperthyroidism and ophthalmopathy.

This clonotype originated in a man aged 30 to 45 with Graves disease. The chain links TRBV9 to TRBJ2-7, with 7 nucleotides matching TRBD1. Sequenced material: peripheral blood mononuclear cells (PBMCs), taken at new diagnosis, from a patient treated with antithyroid drugs. The CDR3 sequence is CASSATGAAYYEQYF. The DNA for the CDR3 is TGTGCCAGCAGCGCCACAGGGGCGGCTTACTACGAGCAGTACTTC.